This T cell receptor (beta chain) was captured in a study of cytomegalovirus exposure and HLA in healthy donors. Study-level points and caveats: By HLA locus, TCR association rates varied in a later analysis, with DRB1 showing the most and HLA-C the fewest. When the data were analyzed later, several of the most significant clusters appeared to be linked to common viral pathogens. The study recorded fewer than 200 TCR beta chains that were cytomegalovirus-associated.

This clone has more than one count but fewer than ten. Its specificity is not known. The germline V and J ends were trimmed by 4 bases and 8 bases, with 19 bases remaining between them. Germline V lookup: CDR1 SGHRS, CDR2 YFSETQ. CDR3 size: 15 residues. The primer mix had 60 Vbeta and 13 Jbeta primers. Measured with immunoSEQ multiplex PCR; TCRdb has only the in-frame clones, and not every one. This repertoire shows hundreds of thousands of clones, approximately 84% found once; its top ten account for roughly 0.58%. The chain employs TRBV5-1 and TRBJ1-3, with TRBD1 as a possible D gene (5 bases). The receptor comes from a woman between 35 and 50 years old in good health and CMV-seronegative. What was sequenced was PBMCs. The CDR3 coding sequence is TGCGCCAGCAGCCCCGGGGGGGGTTGGTCAGACACCATATATTTT. It specifies CASSPGGGWSDTIYF. The variable domain in full, with the rest retrieved from reference TRBV5-1 and TRBJ1-3, is KAGVTQTPRYLIKTRGQQVTLSCSPISGHRSVSWYQQTPGQGLQFLFEYFSETQRNKGNFPGRFSGRQFSNSRSEMNVSTLELGDSALYLCASSPGGGWSDTIYFGEGSWLTVV.